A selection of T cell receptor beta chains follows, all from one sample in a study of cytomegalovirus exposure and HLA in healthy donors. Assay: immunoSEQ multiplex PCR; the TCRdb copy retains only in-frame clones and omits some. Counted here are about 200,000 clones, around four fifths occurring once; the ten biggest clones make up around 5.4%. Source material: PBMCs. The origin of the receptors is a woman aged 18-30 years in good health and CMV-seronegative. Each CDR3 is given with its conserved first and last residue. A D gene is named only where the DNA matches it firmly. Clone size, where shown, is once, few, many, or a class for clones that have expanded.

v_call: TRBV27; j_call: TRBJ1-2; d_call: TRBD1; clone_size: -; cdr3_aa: CASSSNSGQSYGYTF; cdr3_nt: TGTGCCAGCAGTTCAAACTCGGGACAGAGCTATGGCTACACCTTC
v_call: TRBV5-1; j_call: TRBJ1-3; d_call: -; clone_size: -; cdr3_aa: CASSLDRTDSGNTIYF; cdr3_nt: TGCGCCAGCAGCTTGGATCGGACGGACTCTGGAAACACCATATATTTT
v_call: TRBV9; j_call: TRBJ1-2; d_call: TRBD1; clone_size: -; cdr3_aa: CASRDRTGAANGYTF; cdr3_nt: TGTGCCAGCAGGGATAGAACAGGGGCCGCTAATGGCTACACCTTC
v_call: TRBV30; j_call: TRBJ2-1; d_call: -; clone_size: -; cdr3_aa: CARGPGGGPYNEQFF; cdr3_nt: TGTGCCCGGGGCCCGGGCGGGGGCCCCTACAATGAGCAGTTCTTC
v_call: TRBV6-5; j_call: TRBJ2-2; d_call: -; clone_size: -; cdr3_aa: CASSYLQGPGELFF; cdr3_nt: TGTGCCAGCAGTTACTTACAGGGTCCCGGGGAGCTGTTTTTT
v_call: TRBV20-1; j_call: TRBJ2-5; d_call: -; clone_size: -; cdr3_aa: CSAIAKTQYF; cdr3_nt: TGCAGTGCTATTGCAAAGACCCAGTACTTC
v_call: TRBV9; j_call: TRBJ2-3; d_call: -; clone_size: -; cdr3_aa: CASSPTIALTDTQYF; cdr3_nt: TGTGCCAGCAGCCCGACTATAGCCCTGACGGATACGCAGTATTTT
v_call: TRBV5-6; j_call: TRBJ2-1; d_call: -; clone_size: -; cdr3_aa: CASSLKADKQFF; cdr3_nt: TGTGCCAGCAGCTTGAAGGCGGACAAGCAGTTCTTC
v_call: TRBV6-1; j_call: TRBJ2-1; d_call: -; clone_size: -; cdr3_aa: CASTRTERIYNEQFF; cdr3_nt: TGTGCCAGCACCCGGACGGAGAGAATTTACAATGAGCAGTTCTTC
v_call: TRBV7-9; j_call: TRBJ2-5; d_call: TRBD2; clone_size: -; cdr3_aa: CASSLIRGGSGGETQYF; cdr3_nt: TGTGCCAGCAGCTTAATACGAGGCGGGAGTGGAGGAGAGACCCAGTACTTC
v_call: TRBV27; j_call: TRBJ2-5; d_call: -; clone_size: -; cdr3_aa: CASSLSADQETQYF; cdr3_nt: TGTGCCAGCAGTTTATCGGCGGACCAAGAGACCCAGTACTTC
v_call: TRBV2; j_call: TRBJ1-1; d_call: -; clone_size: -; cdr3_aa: CASSSWGGSGTEAFF; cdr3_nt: TGTGCCAGCAGTTCTTGGGGGGGATCAGGAACTGAAGCTTTCTTT
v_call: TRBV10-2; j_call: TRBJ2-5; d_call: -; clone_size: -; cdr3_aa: CASSESGREETQYF; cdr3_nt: TGCGCCAGCAGTGAGTCGGGCAGGGAAGAGACCCAGTACTTC
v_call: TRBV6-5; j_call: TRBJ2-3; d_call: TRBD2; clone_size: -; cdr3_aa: CASSYSGGSEDTQYF; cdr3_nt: TGTGCCAGCAGTTACTCCGGCGGGAGCGAAGATACGCAGTATTTT
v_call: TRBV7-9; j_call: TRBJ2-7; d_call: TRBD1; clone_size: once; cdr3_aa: CASSSPGQGTYEQYF; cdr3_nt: TGTGCCAGCAGCTCGCCGGGACAGGGTACCTACGAGCAGTACTTC
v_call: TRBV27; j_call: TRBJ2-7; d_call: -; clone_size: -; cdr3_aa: CASSLTVAYEQYF; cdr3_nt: TGTGCCAGCAGTCTGACAGTAGCCTACGAGCAGTACTTC